These 25 T cell receptor beta chains came from one sample sequenced in a study of T cell responses to AZD1222 COVID-19 vaccine (dated by TCRdb to the early 2020s). Interpreted using the paper, the time point label stands for: baseline before first vaccination. Library preparation used the immunoSEQ multiplex PCR assay. Drawn from immuneACCESS, this table holds only the in-frame rearrangements with V and J called that TCRdb kept. Clones are partly lost; checked studies trace under half to an unresolved V gene and leave the rest unexplained. Recorded for this sample are approximately 100,000 clones; about 95% of them occurred a single time. Around 2% of the sample is in the top ten clones. The source was peripheral blood, collected on day 0 of AZD1222 vaccination. These receptors originate from an adult in good health.

The chain uses TRBV6-2 or TRBV6-3 and TRBJ2-5; 7 bases are shared with TRBD2. With 6 bases clipped from V and 5 bases from J, the junction kept 6 bases outside the gene matches. Per the germline V gene, CDR1 is MNHEY and CDR2 is SVGEGT. This CDR3 spans 13 amino acids. CDR3 coding DNA: TGTGCCAGCAGCGAAGCGGGGAGGGAGACCCAGTACTTC. Translated: CASSEAGRETQYF.

This clone was picked up one time. This rearrangement joins TRBV6-5 to TRBJ1-6; D unclear. In germline, CDR1 is MNHEY, CDR2 SVGAGI. Deletions cut 6 bases from V and 6 bases from J, with 3 bases between. The CDR3 runs to 11 residues. CDR3 sequence reads: CASSANSPLHF. The CDR3 nucleotides read TGTGCCAGCAGCGCTAATTCACCCCTCCACTTT.

This chain's CDR3 is CASSVGPDSNQPQHF. The CDR3 DNA sequence: TGTGCCAGCAGCGTCGGTCCTGATAGCAATCAGCCCCAGCATTTT. V and J are TRBV9 and TRBJ1-5; D unresolved. The CDR3 has 15 residues. Germline V gives CDR1 SGDLS, CDR2 YYNGEE. Trimming pared 2 bases from V and 0 bases from J, leaving 9 bases between.

V and J are TRBV18 and TRBJ2-5; TRBD2 matches 13 bases. Germline values: CDR1 KGHSH, CDR2 LQKENI. The V gene end was trimmed by 1 base and the J gene end by 3 bases; junction bases not matched to a gene: 2. The CDR3 loop spans 16 amino acids. The CDR3 sequence: CASSPRTSGGKETQYF. DNA of the CDR3: TGTGCCAGCTCACCACGGACTAGCGGGGGAAAAGAGACCCAGTACTTC.

The chain joins TRBV5-1 to TRBJ2-1, with 10 bases matching TRBD2. In germline, CDR1 is SGHRS, CDR2 YFSETQ. The CDR3 length is 21 residues. The ends lost 0 bases at V and 0 bases at J; junction bases unmatched: 15. CDR3 DNA: TGCGCCAGCAGCTTGGCCGGTCCGGGACTAGCGCGAACAATCTCCTACAATGAGCAGTTCTTC. It translates to CASSLAGPGLARTISYNEQFF.

The genes are TRBV6-5 and TRBJ2-7, with D possibly TRBD2 on 5 matching bases. The CDR3 runs to 15 residues. Germline CDR1 reads MNHEY; CDR2 reads SVGAGI. V was clipped by 0 bases and J by 2 bases, with 11 bases between them. The CDR3, as DNA: TGTGCCAGCAGTTACTCGGCCGGGATGGCCTACGAGCAGTACTTC. Translation: CASSYSAGMAYEQYF.

This chain links TRBV9 with TRBJ2-1, with TRBD1 as a possible D gene (6 bases). V gave up 4 bases and J gave up 3 bases, with 11 bases separating them. This CDR3 has 14 amino acids. Germline V gene lookup returns CDR1 SGDLS and CDR2 YYNGEE. Written as DNA, the CDR3 is TGTGCCAGCAGCTCCGGGACAAACTACAATGAGCAGTTCTTC. It specifies CASSSGTNYNEQFF.

The sample holds one count of this clone. This chain links TRBV19 with TRBJ2-1, with D maybe TRBD2 (5 bases). Germline values: CDR1 LNHDA, CDR2 SQIVND (reference sequence). The germline V and J ends were trimmed by 4 bases and 13 bases, with 17 bases remaining between them. The CDR3 consists of 13 residues. The CDR3 protein is CASSTMGSDSQFF. The CDR3 region has the DNA TGTGCCAGTAGTACCATGGGGTCGGACTCACAGTTCTTC.

The chain joins TRBV28 to TRBJ1-5, with D uncertain. The V end was cut by 6 bases, the J end by 9 bases, with 12 bases between. The CDR3 spans 12 residues. Per germline, CDR1 MDHEN and CDR2 SYDVKM. CDR3 nucleotides: TGTGCCAGCAGAACCGGCGCAGGGCCCCAGCATTTT. It specifies CASRTGAGPQHF.

This sequence joins TRBV7-9 and TRBJ2-3, with D unclear. There are 13 residues in the CDR3. Between the trimmed V and J ends, which lost 8 bases and 6 bases, there was a span of 15 bases. Looked up from germline, CDR1 is SEHNR and CDR2 is FQNEAQ (reference sequence). The CDR3 spells CASETSRRDTQYF. CDR3 DNA sequence: TGTGCCAGCGAGACTTCCAGGCGGGATACGCAGTATTTT. The entire variable domain, with the rest obtained from reference TRBV7-9 and TRBJ2-3, is as follows: DTGVSQNPRHKITKRGQNVTFRCDPISEHNRLYWYRQTLGQGPEFLTYFQNEAQLEKSRLLSDRFSAERPKGSFSTLEIQRTEQGDSAMYLCASETSRRDTQYFGPGTRLTVL.

A few counts support this clone. Its ends do not fully match the called genes, so a read error is possible. V gene TRBV4-1 combines with J gene TRBJ2-7, with 14 nucleotides matching TRBD2. The CDR3 has 13 amino acids. Germline assignment: CDR1 MGHRA and CDR2 YSYEKL. The CDR3 DNA is TGCGCCAGCAGCCTCGGGACTAGCGGGAGTCCTGGCTTC. Encoded protein: CASSLGTSGSPGF.

The V gene is TRBV6-5, the J gene TRBJ1-1; 8 bases line up with TRBD1. V lost 5 bases, J lost 1 base, and 6 bases stayed unmatched. The length of the CDR3 is 15 residues. CDR1 and CDR2 from the germline V gene are MNHEY and SVGAGI. The CDR3 DNA reads as TGTGCCAGCAGTCAGTCGACAGGGGAGAACACTGAAGCTTTCTTT. Amino acid sequence: CASSQSTGENTEAFF.

This clone occurred once. The chain joins TRBV9 to TRBJ1-2, with a possible D match to TRBD1 (6 bases). The V end lost 4 bases, the J end lost 0 bases, and 10 bases lay between the germline ends. Germline V gene lookup returns CDR1 SGDLS and CDR2 YYNGEE. The CDR3 is 14 residues long. As DNA, the CDR3 is TGTGCCAGCAGCTCTCCAGGGGCTAACTATGGCTACACCTTC. Translating it yields CASSSPGANYGYTF.

This chain uses TRBV5-8 with TRBJ2-3, with D possibly matching TRBD2 (5 bases). Trimming cost V 0 bases and J 2 bases, with 7 bases left between them. The germline V gene has CDR1 SGHTS and CDR2 YDEGEE. CDR3 length: 14 amino acids. This CDR3 is CASSLVASTDTQYF. For the CDR3, the DNA is TGTGCCAGCAGCTTGGTAGCGTCCACAGATACGCAGTATTTT.

This clone was observed a handful of times. J is TRBJ2-5 and V is TRBV4-1; D is possibly TRBD1 (6 bases). Germline lookup yields CDR1 MGHRA and CDR2 YSYEKL. This CDR3 comprises 13 residues. The ends were cut back, 6 bases at V and 1 base at J, with 9 bases in the middle. CDR3 region: CASSGGRQETQYF. The DNA for the CDR3 is TGCGCCAGCAGTGGGGGCCGCCAAGAGACCCAGTACTTC.

V gene TRBV7-2 combines with J gene TRBJ2-4, with 9 bases fitting TRBD1. The junction had 10 bases not matched to a gene; V was cut back by 5 bases and J by 5 bases. Germline-derived CDR1 and CDR2 are SGHTA and FQGNSA. The CDR3 length is 16 residues. The CDR3 coding sequence is TGTGCCAGCAGCGTCGGCCCGGGACAGGGACAAAACATTCAGTACTTC. It specifies CASSVGPGQGQNIQYF. The variable domain in full, completed from reference TRBV7-2 and TRBJ2-4, reads GAGVSQSPSNKVTEKGKDVELRCDPISGHTALYWYRQSLGQGLEFLIYFQGNSAPDKSGLPSDRFSAERTGGSVSTLTIQRTQQEDSAVYLCASSVGPGQGQNIQYFGAGTRLSVL.

The chain carries TRBV5-6 and TRBJ1-1; D is unclear. Deletions cut 0 bases from V and 6 bases from J, with 15 bases between. CDR1 and CDR2 from the germline V gene are SGHDT and YYEEEE. This CDR3 comprises 15 residues. The CDR3 spells CASSLASPRNAEAFF. CDR3 DNA sequence: TGTGCCAGCAGCTTGGCATCGCCTAGAAACGCTGAAGCTTTCTTT. Variable domain in full (rest from reference TRBV5-6 and TRBJ1-1): DAGVTQSPTHLIKTRGQQVTLRCSPKSGHDTVSWYQQALGQGPQFIFQYYEEEERQRGNFPDRFSGHQFPNYSSELNVNALLLGDSALYLCASSLASPRNAEAFFGQGTRLTVV.

This chain connects TRBV4-3 to TRBJ1-1; 9 nucleotides match TRBD1. Germline V gene data show CDR1 as LGHNA and CDR2 as YSLEER. This CDR3 has 18 residues. V was clipped by 5 bases and J by 3 bases; unmatched bases: 16. The CDR3 region is CASSYQIARDRVDTEAFF. The CDR3 nucleotides are TGCGCCAGCAGCTACCAAATTGCTCGGGACAGGGTGGACACTGAAGCTTTCTTT.

The rearrangement joins TRBV5-6 to TRBJ1-1; 9 nucleotides line up with TRBD1. The CDR3 is 15 amino acids. Germline trimming cut 3 bases from V and 4 bases from J; bases unmatched to any gene: 7. Per the germline V gene, CDR1 is SGHDT and CDR2 is YYEEEE. In nucleotides, the CDR3 is TGTGCCAGCAGCTCCTGGGACAGGGTGGGCACTGAAGCTTTCTTT. Translation: CASSSWDRVGTEAFF.

V usage is TRBV3-1 (or the pseudogene TRBV3-2) and J usage is TRBJ1-2; D perhaps matches TRBD1 (6 bases). CDR3 length: 14 residues. Germline CDR1 reads LGHDT; CDR2 reads YNNKEL (reference sequence). V shed 2 bases and J shed 4 bases, with 11 bases lying between them. This CDR3 is CASSQPDRLYGYTF. DNA for the CDR3: TGTGCCAGCAGCCAACCTGACAGGCTCTATGGCTACACCTTC.

The rearrangement links TRBV7-9 to TRBJ1-2; no clear D. V was cut by 1 base and J by 5 bases, with 14 bases left in between. CDR1 and CDR2 (germline): SEHNR, FQNEAQ (reference sequence). The length of the CDR3 is 15 residues. CDR3 bases: TGTGCCAGCAGCTTAGTCCAGACCCCCGGGTATGGCTACACCTTC. Its protein product is CASSLVQTPGYGYTF. The entire variable domain, with the rest obtained from reference TRBV7-9 and TRBJ1-2, is as follows: DTGVSQNPRHKITKRGQNVTFRCDPISEHNRLYWYRQTLGQGPEFLTYFQNEAQLEKSRLLSDRFSAERPKGSFSTLEIQRTEQGDSAMYLCASSLVQTPGYGYTFGSGTRLTVV.

V and J are TRBV6-2 or TRBV6-3 and TRBJ2-7, with D hard to call. Per the germline V gene, CDR1 is MNHEY and CDR2 is SVGEGT. Trimming pared 6 bases from V and 2 bases from J, leaving 5 bases between. This CDR3 is 11 amino acids long. The CDR3 reads CASSSPYEQYF. CDR3 nucleotide sequence: TGTGCCAGCAGCTCTCCCTACGAGCAGTACTTC.

The genes are TRBV6-5 and TRBJ1-6; no definite D call. The germline V gene has CDR1 MNHEY and CDR2 SVGAGI. The CDR3 covers 13 residues. In nucleotides, the CDR3 is TGTGCGGCCTCAGTTAATTATAATTCACCCCTCCACTTT. Its protein product is CAASVNYNSPLHF.

The chain has TRBV27 and TRBJ1-3, with 7 bases that match TRBD1. After removal of 1 base from V and 2 bases from J, the junction contained 2 bases not matched to a gene. The CDR3 length is 15 residues. Germline V CDR1 and CDR2: MNHEY, SMNVEV (reference sequence). The CDR3 here is CASSLFQGAGNTIYF. CDR3 bases: TGTGCCAGCAGTTTATTCCAGGGGGCTGGAAACACCATATATTTT.

The chain joins TRBV7-9 to TRBJ2-7; no clear D. CDR1 SEHNR and CDR2 FQNEAQ come from the germline V gene (reference sequence). The CDR3 covers 12 residues. V was cut by 4 bases and J by 6 bases, with 10 bases left in between. The CDR3 reads CASSSLTGEQYF. DNA for the CDR3: TGTGCCAGCAGCTCACTGACGGGCGAGCAGTACTTC.